This note documents a single T cell receptor beta chain sequence. V lost 3 bases to trimming and J lost 2 bases, with 9 bases between them. The CDR3 contains 14 residues. The sample originates from a study of T-cell reconstitution after alpha-beta-depleted transplantation in children. A TCRbeta library incorporating unique molecular identifiers was prepared. TCRdb fed the PCR reads into MiXCR, producing one record per CDR3 protein. This table has over 150,000 distinct CDR3 sequences, approximately 6.8% appearing once. The sequenced sample was PBMCs from the stem cell graft donor, obtained from the stem cell graft. The chain links TRBV12-3 or TRBV12-4 to TRBJ2-3, with D unresolved. The sequence derives from a human donor who donated a stem cell graft to a child with Wiskott-Aldrich syndrome. The CDR3 spells CASSLNQFTDTQYF. As DNA, the CDR3 is TGTGCCAGCAGTTTGAACCAATTCACAGATACGCAGTATTTT.